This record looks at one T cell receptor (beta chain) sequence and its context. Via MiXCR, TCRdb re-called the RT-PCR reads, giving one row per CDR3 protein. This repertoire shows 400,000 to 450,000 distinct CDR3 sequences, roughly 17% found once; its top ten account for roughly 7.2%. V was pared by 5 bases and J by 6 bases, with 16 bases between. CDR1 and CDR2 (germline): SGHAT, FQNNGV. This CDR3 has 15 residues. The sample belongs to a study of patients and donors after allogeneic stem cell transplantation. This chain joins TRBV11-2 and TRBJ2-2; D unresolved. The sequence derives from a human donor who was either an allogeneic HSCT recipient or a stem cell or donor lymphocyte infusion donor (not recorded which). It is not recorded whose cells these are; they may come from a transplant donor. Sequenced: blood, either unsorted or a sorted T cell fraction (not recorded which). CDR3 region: CASSVVPRWAGELFF. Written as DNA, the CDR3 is TGTGCCAGCAGCGTAGTTCCTAGGTGGGCCGGGGAGCTGTTTTTT.